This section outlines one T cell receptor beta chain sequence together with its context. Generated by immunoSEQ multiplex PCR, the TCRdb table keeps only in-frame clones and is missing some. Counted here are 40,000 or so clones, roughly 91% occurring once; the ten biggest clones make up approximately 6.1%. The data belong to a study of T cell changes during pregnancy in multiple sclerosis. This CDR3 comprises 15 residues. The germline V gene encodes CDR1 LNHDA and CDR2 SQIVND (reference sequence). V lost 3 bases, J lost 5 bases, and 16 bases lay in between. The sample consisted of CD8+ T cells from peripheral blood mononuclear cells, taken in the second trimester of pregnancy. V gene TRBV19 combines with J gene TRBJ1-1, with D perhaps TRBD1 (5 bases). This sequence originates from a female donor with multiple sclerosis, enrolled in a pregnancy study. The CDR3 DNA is TGTGCCAGTAGTATGGACTTGGCGGGGGGTACTGAAGCTTTCTTT. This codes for CASSMDLAGGTEAFF.